The present TCR beta chain was sequenced within a study of blood T cell repertoires in COVID-19 (dated by TCRdb to about 2020). Context from the whole study: Samples from collaborators originated in the United States, Italy and Spain and spanned both the acute and convalescent phases of COVID-19. The prospective study material was composed of cDNA or gDNA derived from T cells, B-cell-depleted T cells, or PBMCs. A de-identified subject ID, COVID-19 status, age in years and sex were almost always included in the sample metadata. Where HLA class I and class II types were available, the types were taken from metadata supplied by the sample provider, not from assay-based typing. The repertoires were released in a freely available public database meant as a resource for research on the immune response to SARS-CoV-2. The dataset comprised deeply sampled blood TCRbeta repertoires from subjects exposed to, actively infected with, or recovered from COVID-19. Samples came from the ongoing ImmuneRACE study (first 160 participants) plus 1,254 subjects from 6 global collaborators. General study outcomes and caveats: Clinical and demographic metadata were provided uncurated, with the amount varying by source and participant.

TCRbeta CDR3 regions were amplified from genomic DNA using the immunoSEQ Assay, a bias-controlled multiplex PCR. For the original study's pipeline: The number of nucleated cells in each sample was estimated from the amplification of reference gene primers within the assay. Sequence reads were collapsed and filtered to measure the absolute abundance of every unique TCRbeta CDR3 rearrangement. For each sample, productive Simpson clonality was calculated by taking the square root of Simpson's diversity index across productive rearrangements. What TCRdb holds here is the immuneACCESS table cut down to in-frame rearrangements. Part of the clones is not present; checked against another copy, under half of the missing clones reflect an unresolved V gene, and the others are unexplained. V and J calls and clone size follow that table, whereas D and trimming were derived from the DNA. Across this sample there are 71,000 or so clones, with more than 65% seen only once. The biggest ten clones account for around 10% of the sample.

Whole blood was collected in K2EDTA tubes by collaborating institutions according to the institutions' own protocols. Collaborator samples were shipped for TCRbeta analysis as frozen whole blood, isolated PBMCs, or DNA extracted from either sample type. This clone appeared a few times. The clone's antigen remains unknown. Base qualities are missing; no much larger clone stands one base away. The clonotype was recovered from a middle-aged man with acute or convalescent COVID-19. The sequencing sample was made of peripheral blood.

The CDR3 region has the sequence CASSTGQGAYEQYF. The nucleotides read TGTGCCAGTAGTACGGGACAGGGGGCTTACGAGCAGTACTTC. The rearranged chain carries TRBV19 and TRBJ2-7, with 12 junctional bases fitting TRBD1. Its CDR3 holds 14 amino acids, cysteine through phenylalanine. CDR3 DNA only is kept here, 42 bases in frame from base 1. CDR1 is given as LNHDA and CDR2 as SQIVND, both from the germline V gene (reference sequence). V trim: 4 bases; J trim: 4 bases; unmatched bases: 2. With the rest looked up from the reference TRBV19 and TRBJ2-7 genes rather than sequenced, the full variable domain is DGGITQSPKYLFRKEGQNVTLSCEQNLNHDAMYWYRQDPGQGLRLIYYSQIVNDFQKGDIAEGYSVSREKKESFPLTVTSAQKNPTAFYLCASSTGQGAYEQYFGPGTRLTVT.